A selection of T cell receptor beta chains follows, all from one sample in a study of cytomegalovirus exposure and HLA in healthy donors. Sequencing was performed with immunoSEQ multiplex PCR; in TCRdb, only in-frame clones are kept and a portion is missing. This sample yields 150,000 to 160,000 clones, of which 70% to 90% are seen a single time; approximately 20% belongs to the top ten. Sequencing used PBMCs. All receptors derive from a young man in good health and CMV-seropositive. Both conserved end residues are part of each CDR3. The D gene is left open where the match is weak. Not every row has a clone size; where given, it reads once, few, many or a size class.

V: TRBV5-1; D: NA; J: TRBJ1-1; size: NA; CDR3: CASSYLAVATEAFF; DNA: TGCGCCAGCAGCTACCTCGCAGTCGCCACTGAAGCTTTCTTT
V: TRBV19; D: NA; J: TRBJ1-5; size: NA; CDR3: CASSQDSDNQPQHF; DNA: TGTGCCAGTAGTCAGGACAGTGACAATCAGCCCCAGCATTTT
V: TRBV7-2; D: TRBD2; J: TRBJ2-3; size: NA; CDR3: CASSLTAGGGGESDTQYF; DNA: TGTGCCAGCAGCTTAACCGCGGGAGGCGGGGGAGAATCTGATACGCAGTATTTT
V: TRBV7-6; D: TRBD1; J: TRBJ2-7; size: NA; CDR3: CASSERQGSYEQYF; DNA: TGTGCCAGCAGCGAAAGACAGGGGTCCTACGAGCAGTACTTC
V: TRBV7-2; D: TRBD1; J: TRBJ1-4; size: once; CDR3: CASSPGQESGKLFF; DNA: TGTGCCAGCAGCCCGGGACAGGAATCGGGAAAACTGTTTTTT
V: TRBV28; D: TRBD1; J: TRBJ2-4; size: NA; CDR3: CASSWDRVAKNIQYF; DNA: TGTGCCAGCAGTTGGGACAGGGTAGCCAAAAACATTCAGTACTTC
V: TRBV13; D: NA; J: TRBJ2-7; size: NA; CDR3: CASSLLRSYEQYF; DNA: TGTGCCAGCAGCTTACTCCGCTCCTACGAGCAGTACTTC
V: TRBV7-2; D: TRBD2; J: TRBJ2-3; size: NA; CDR3: CASSPSGVNTDTQYF; DNA: TGTGCCAGCAGTCCTAGCGGGGTAAACACAGATACGCAGTATTTT
V: TRBV19; D: NA; J: TRBJ1-1; size: few; CDR3: CASSITGNTEAFF; DNA: TGTGCCAGTAGTATAACAGGTAACACTGAAGCTTTCTTT
V: TRBV6-6; D: NA; J: TRBJ2-2; size: once; CDR3: CASIRPNTGELFF; DNA: TGTGCCAGCATCAGGCCGAACACCGGGGAGCTGTTTTTT
V: TRBV4-1; D: NA; J: TRBJ2-3; size: NA; CDR3: CASSQAYSGRTDTQYF; DNA: TGCGCCAGCAGCCAAGCCTATAGCGGCAGGACAGATACGCAGTATTTT
V: TRBV29-1; D: TRBD2; J: TRBJ2-5; size: NA; CDR3: CSVAPPPGLAGGETQYF; DNA: TGCAGCGTTGCACCCCCTCCGGGACTAGCGGGAGGAGAGACCCAGTACTTC
V: TRBV7-3; D: NA; J: TRBJ1-5; size: NA; CDR3: CASSLAGGNQPQHF; DNA: TGTGCCAGCAGCTTGGCAGGGGGCAATCAGCCCCAGCATTTT
V: TRBV9; D: NA; J: TRBJ2-2; size: NA; CDR3: CASSLSTGELFF; DNA: TGTGCCAGCAGCCTCTCCACCGGGGAGCTGTTTTTT